The 10 T cell receptor beta chains presented below share a single source sample, sequenced in a study of OX40 agonist ivuxolimab in advanced cancers. Measured with immunoSEQ multiplex PCR; TCRdb has only the in-frame clones, and not every one. The data hold roughly 72,000 clones, with 89% observed a single time. This material consisted of CD4+ or CD8+ T cells sorted from blood, taken in a trial of the OX40 agonist ivuxolimab. Receptor source: an adult with an advanced solid tumor such as melanoma, head and neck, liver or kidney cancer.

This clone was counted a few times. The chain employs TRBV2 and TRBJ2-2, with D possibly being TRBD1 (6 bases). Per germline, CDR1 SNHLY and CDR2 FYNNEI. V lost 8 bases, J lost 4 bases, and 17 bases lay in between. This CDR3 contains 15 residues. CDR3 sequence reads: CASGWTVLFTGELFF. CDR3 nucleotide sequence: TGTGCCAGCGGTTGGACAGTCCTGTTCACCGGGGAGCTGTTTTTT.

This clone occurred a few times. The genes are TRBV5-1 and TRBJ1-2; D not resolved. Germline values: CDR1 SGHRS, CDR2 YFSETQ. CDR3 length equals 13 residues. Trimming took 0 bases from V and 7 from J, leaving 10 bases between them. CDR3 protein: CASSLAGRSGYTF. For the CDR3, the DNA is TGCGCCAGCAGCTTGGCCGGACGCAGTGGCTACACCTTC.

This chain joins TRBV27 and TRBJ2-5; 12 nucleotides agree with TRBD1. The CDR3 runs 19 residues. Germline V gene data show CDR1 as MNHEY and CDR2 as SMNVEV (reference sequence). The trim removed 2 bases at V and 7 bases at J, leaving 17 bases unmatched. The CDR3 loop reads CASSLPPGQGARGRRTQYF. The DNA of the CDR3 is TGTGCCAGCAGTTTACCACCGGGACAGGGGGCAAGGGGCCGGAGGACCCAGTACTTC.

The CDR3 region has the DNA TGTGCCAGCAGTTACTCTCTAGCGGGAGTCTACGAGCAGTACTTC. Translating it yields CASSYSLAGVYEQYF. The chain recombines TRBV6-5 with TRBJ2-7; 10 bases are shared with TRBD2. Germline V gene sequence: CDR1 MNHEY, CDR2 SVGAGI. CDR3 length: 15 residues. V lost 0 bases to trimming and J lost 3 bases; unmatched junction nucleotides: 2.

DNA of the CDR3: TGTGCCAGCAGCCAATTTAACGAGCAGTACTTC. Translated: CASSQFNEQYF. The chain has TRBV16 and TRBJ2-5, with no clear D. The DNA end is a closer match to TRBJ2-7, so the J assignment may be wrong. Germline CDR1 reads KGHSY; CDR2 reads FQNENV. There are 11 residues in the CDR3.

The chain combines TRBV5-4 with TRBJ2-1, with 11 bases that match TRBD2. CDR3 length: 15 amino acids. The germline gives CDR1 SGHNT, CDR2 YYREEE (reference sequence). V lost 3 bases to trimming and J lost 7 bases; unmatched junction nucleotides: 6. DNA for the CDR3: TGTGCCAGCAGCTCGGGACTAGCGGCGAAGAATGAGCAGTTCTTC. Its protein is CASSSGLAAKNEQFF.

The chain has TRBV10-2 and TRBJ2-7; D gene uncertain. The V gene lost 4 bases and the J gene lost 4 bases, with 5 bases spanning the gap. Germline values: CDR1 WSHSY, CDR2 SAAADI. The CDR3 extends over 11 amino acids. Here the CDR3 DNA reads TGCGCCAGCAGTGTAGATTACGAGCAGTACTTC. Amino acids: CASSVDYEQYF.

This rearrangement joins TRBV2 to TRBJ2-5; 8 nucleotides line up with TRBD1. CDR1 is SNHLY and CDR2 is FYNNEI in the germline V gene. V trimming: 5 bases; J trimming: 5 bases; junction bases outside the gene matches: 16. CDR3 size: 17 residues. The CDR3 sequence is CASSPRQGRFVRETQYF. The CDR3 DNA reads TGTGCCAGCAGTCCTCGACAGGGGCGGTTTGTGCGGGAGACCCAGTACTTC.

The V and J genes are TRBV2 and TRBJ2-2; 8 bases are a match to TRBD1. This CDR3 has 12 residues. Germline lookup yields CDR1 SNHLY and CDR2 FYNNEI. V lost 6 bases, J lost 8 bases, and 2 bases stayed unmatched. The CDR3 DNA follows: TGTGCCAGCAGGGGGGACAGGGGGGAGCTGTTTTTT. Translated, it gives CASRGDRGELFF.

This clone appeared many times. The rearrangement uses TRBV15 and TRBJ1-5, with D hard to call. The CDR3 extends over 14 amino acids. Trimming stripped 3 bases from V and 6 bases from J, with 12 bases between. Per germline, CDR1 LNHNV and CDR2 YYDKDF (reference sequence). CDR3 nucleotide sequence: TGTGCCACCAGCAGCCTCGGGTTCCGTCAGCCCCAGCATTTT. Amino acids: CATSSLGFRQPQHF.